The clone carrying this T cell receptor (beta chain) has just one count. Its specificity is not known. This specimen comes from a study of cytomegalovirus exposure and HLA in healthy donors. Study-wide results and caveats: One variant, a missense change in DCLRE1C, was linked in a later analysis to TCR beta V- and J-gene trimming.

Primers for the PCR totalled 60 Vbeta and 13 Jbeta. Using immunoSEQ multiplex PCR, the repertoire was profiled, and TCRdb retains in-frame clones only, with some absent. The sample contains fewer than 250,000 clones, less than 85% of which appear only once. The clonotype originates from a man aged 25 to 40 in good health and CMV-seropositive. The specimen sequenced was PBMCs.

The CDR3 is CASSESRREFPVYEQYF. CDR3 nucleotides: TGTGCCAGCAGTGAATCTCGGCGGGAATTCCCCGTGTACGAGCAGTACTTC. The chain recombines TRBV25-1 with TRBJ2-7; D is possibly TRBD2 (6 bases). V was shortened by 1 base and J by 4 bases, with 20 bases between the two germline ends. The CDR3 runs 17 residues. Germline V gene sequence: CDR1 MGHDK, CDR2 SYGVNS.